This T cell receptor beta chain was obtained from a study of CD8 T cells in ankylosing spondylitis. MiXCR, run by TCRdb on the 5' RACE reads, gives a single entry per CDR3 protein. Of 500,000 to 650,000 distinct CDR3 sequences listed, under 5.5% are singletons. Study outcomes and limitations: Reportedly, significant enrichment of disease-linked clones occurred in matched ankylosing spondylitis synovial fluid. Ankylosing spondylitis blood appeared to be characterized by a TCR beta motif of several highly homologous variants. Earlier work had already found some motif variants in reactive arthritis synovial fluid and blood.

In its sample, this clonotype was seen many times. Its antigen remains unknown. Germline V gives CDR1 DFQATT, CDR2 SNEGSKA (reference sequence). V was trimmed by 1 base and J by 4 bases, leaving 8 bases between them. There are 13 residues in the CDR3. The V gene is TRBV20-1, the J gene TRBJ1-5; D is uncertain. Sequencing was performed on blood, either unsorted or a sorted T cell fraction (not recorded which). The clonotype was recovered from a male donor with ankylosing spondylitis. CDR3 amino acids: CSARVQSNQPQHF. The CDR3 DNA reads TGCAGTGCTAGAGTTCAATCTAATCAGCCCCAGCATTTT.